These T cell receptor beta chains were read from a single sample in a study of shared clonotypes between healthy human individuals. The method was immunoSEQ multiplex PCR; TCRdb's version includes in-frame clones alone and lacks a portion of them. This sample yields some 2,000,000 clones, of which about 94% are seen a single time; about 1.1% belongs to the top ten. Sequencing used naive CD8+ T cells sorted from blood. These receptors were collected from a man younger than 35 in good health. The CDR3 runs from the conserved cysteine through the conserved F or W. Each record gives: clone size, CDR3 length, J gene, V gene, D gene, CDR3 protein, CDR3 DNA. The D gene is left open where the match is weak. Clone size, where shown, is once, few, many, or a class for clones that have expanded.

clone size: -; CDR3 length: 13; J gene: TRBJ2-7; V gene: TRBV6-5; D gene: -; CDR3 protein: CASSYGLSYEQYF; CDR3 DNA: TGTGCCAGCAGTTACGGCTTGTCTTACGAGCAGTACTTC
clone size: -; CDR3 length: 14; J gene: TRBJ1-1; V gene: TRBV28; D gene: TRBD1; CDR3 protein: CASSHNSGGTEAFF; CDR3 DNA: TGTGCCAGCAGTCATAATTCAGGGGGTACTGAAGCTTTCTTT
clone size: -; CDR3 length: 14; J gene: TRBJ2-7; V gene: TRBV27; D gene: -; CDR3 protein: CASSLRRSSYEQYF; CDR3 DNA: TGTGCCAGCAGTTTGAGGAGGAGCTCCTACGAGCAGTACTTC
clone size: once; CDR3 length: 15; J gene: TRBJ2-7; V gene: TRBV7-3; D gene: -; CDR3 protein: CASSQGIGGSYEQYF; CDR3 DNA: TGTGCCAGCAGCCAAGGGATCGGGGGCTCCTACGAGCAGTACTTC
clone size: -; CDR3 length: 13; J gene: TRBJ2-7; V gene: TRBV6-1; D gene: -; CDR3 protein: CASRWRTEYEQYF; CDR3 DNA: TGTGCCAGCCGGTGGAGGACGGAATACGAGCAGTACTTC
clone size: -; CDR3 length: 12; J gene: TRBJ1-5; V gene: TRBV27; D gene: -; CDR3 protein: CASIQFNQPQHF; CDR3 DNA: TGTGCCAGCATCCAATTCAATCAGCCCCAGCATTTT
clone size: -; CDR3 length: 13; J gene: TRBJ1-2; V gene: TRBV5-4; D gene: -; CDR3 protein: CASSLGSEDRYTF; CDR3 DNA: TGTGCCAGCAGCTTGGGGTCAGAGGATCGCTACACCTTC
clone size: -; CDR3 length: 12; J gene: TRBJ2-1; V gene: TRBV27; D gene: -; CDR3 protein: CASSLSPNEQFF; CDR3 DNA: TGTGCCAGCAGTTTAAGCCCCAATGAGCAGTTCTTC
clone size: -; CDR3 length: 11; J gene: TRBJ1-2; V gene: TRBV7-9; D gene: -; CDR3 protein: CASSLALTFGF; CDR3 DNA: TGTGCCAGCAGCTTAGCGCTTACATTCGGGTTC
clone size: once; CDR3 length: 15; J gene: TRBJ2-2; V gene: TRBV2; D gene: -; CDR3 protein: CASSREVSNTGELFF; CDR3 DNA: TGTGCCAGCAGTAGGGAGGTTTCGAACACCGGGGAGCTGTTTTTT
clone size: -; CDR3 length: 14; J gene: TRBJ2-3; V gene: TRBV25-1; D gene: -; CDR3 protein: CASSVGELTDTQYF; CDR3 DNA: TGTGCCAGCAGTGTCGGGGAACTCACAGATACGCAGTATTTT
clone size: few; CDR3 length: 14; J gene: TRBJ1-1; V gene: TRBV4-1; D gene: -; CDR3 protein: CASSQTGQNTEAFF; CDR3 DNA: TGCGCCAGCAGCCAGACGGGACAGAACACTGAAGCTTTCTTT
clone size: -; CDR3 length: 13; J gene: TRBJ2-1; V gene: TRBV7-2; D gene: -; CDR3 protein: CASRVDFYNEQFF; CDR3 DNA: TGTGCCAGCAGAGTGGATTTCTACAATGAGCAGTTCTTC
clone size: -; CDR3 length: 13; J gene: TRBJ2-1; V gene: TRBV28; D gene: -; CDR3 protein: CASSPSPYNEQFF; CDR3 DNA: TGTGCCAGCAGTCCTAGCCCCTACAATGAGCAGTTCTTC
clone size: -; CDR3 length: 16; J gene: TRBJ2-7; V gene: TRBV18; D gene: TRBD1; CDR3 protein: CASSPSDRAFSHEQYF; CDR3 DNA: TGTGCCAGCTCACCTTCGGACAGGGCGTTTTCCCACGAGCAGTACTTC
clone size: -; CDR3 length: 15; J gene: TRBJ2-2; V gene: TRBV2; D gene: -; CDR3 protein: CASSELLGVAGELFF; CDR3 DNA: TGTGCCAGCAGTGAATTACTAGGGGTCGCCGGGGAGCTGTTTTTT
clone size: -; CDR3 length: 13; J gene: TRBJ2-7; V gene: TRBV30; D gene: TRBD2; CDR3 protein: CAWGLAGAYEQYF; CDR3 DNA: TGTGCCTGGGGGTTAGCGGGAGCCTACGAGCAGTACTTC
clone size: few; CDR3 length: 13; J gene: TRBJ1-6; V gene: TRBV19; D gene: -; CDR3 protein: CASCSGPNSPLHF; CDR3 DNA: TGTGCCAGTTGCAGTGGTCCTAATTCACCCCTCCACTTT
clone size: -; CDR3 length: 16; J gene: TRBJ2-5; V gene: TRBV7-9; D gene: TRBD1; CDR3 protein: CASSPRDRTDQETQYF; CDR3 DNA: TGTGCCAGCAGCCCCAGGGACAGGACAGACCAAGAGACCCAGTACTTC
clone size: -; CDR3 length: 18; J gene: TRBJ2-2; V gene: TRBV7-9; D gene: TRBD2; CDR3 protein: CASSPWTSGNERDGELFF; CDR3 DNA: TGTGCCAGCAGCCCCTGGACTAGCGGGAACGAAAGAGACGGGGAGCTGTTTTTT
clone size: -; CDR3 length: 18; J gene: TRBJ2-2; V gene: TRBV11-1; D gene: TRBD2; CDR3 protein: CASTPGLAGSEGTGELFF; CDR3 DNA: TGTGCCAGCACCCCGGGACTAGCGGGGTCCGAGGGGACCGGGGAGCTGTTTTTT
clone size: -; CDR3 length: 14; J gene: TRBJ1-4; V gene: TRBV28; D gene: TRBD1; CDR3 protein: CASSLTGGNEKLFF; CDR3 DNA: TGTGCCAGCAGCCTGACAGGGGGTAACGAAAAACTGTTTTTT
clone size: -; CDR3 length: 14; J gene: TRBJ1-1; V gene: TRBV23-1; D gene: -; CDR3 protein: CASSQGGLNTEAFF; CDR3 DNA: TGCGCCAGCAGTCAAGGGGGTTTGAACACTGAAGCTTTCTTT
clone size: -; CDR3 length: 13; J gene: TRBJ2-7; V gene: TRBV7-8; D gene: -; CDR3 protein: CASSSRPAYEQYF; CDR3 DNA: TGTGCCAGCAGCTCCCGACCAGCCTACGAGCAGTACTTC
clone size: -; CDR3 length: 15; J gene: TRBJ2-2; V gene: TRBV7-9; D gene: TRBD2; CDR3 protein: CASSLAGGPPGELFF; CDR3 DNA: TGTGCCAGCAGCTTAGCGGGAGGGCCACCCGGGGAGCTGTTTTTT
clone size: -; CDR3 length: 17; J gene: TRBJ2-3; V gene: TRBV5-6; D gene: -; CDR3 protein: CASSLLTALATTDTQYF; CDR3 DNA: TGTGCCAGCAGCTTGTTGACCGCTCTAGCCACCACAGATACGCAGTATTTT
clone size: -; CDR3 length: 15; J gene: TRBJ1-4; V gene: TRBV28; D gene: TRBD1; CDR3 protein: CASSSGTGLNEKLFF; CDR3 DNA: TGTGCCAGCAGTTCAGGGACAGGGCTTAATGAAAAACTGTTTTTT
clone size: -; CDR3 length: 15; J gene: TRBJ1-1; V gene: TRBV6-5; D gene: -; CDR3 protein: CASSYFRQPNTEAFF; CDR3 DNA: TGTGCCAGCAGTTATTTCCGACAGCCGAACACTGAAGCTTTCTTT
clone size: -; CDR3 length: 13; J gene: TRBJ2-2; V gene: TRBV6-6; D gene: -; CDR3 protein: CASSYSLSGELFF; CDR3 DNA: TGTGCCAGCAGTTACTCGCTCTCCGGGGAGCTGTTTTTT
clone size: -; CDR3 length: 15; J gene: TRBJ1-5; V gene: TRBV11-2; D gene: -; CDR3 protein: CASSLDGVGNQPQHF; CDR3 DNA: TGTGCCAGCAGCTTAGATGGGGTGGGCAATCAGCCCCAGCATTTT
clone size: -; CDR3 length: 15; J gene: TRBJ1-3; V gene: TRBV19; D gene: TRBD1; CDR3 protein: CASRTWDSSGNTIYF; CDR3 DNA: TGTGCCAGTAGGACTTGGGACAGCTCTGGAAACACCATATATTTT
clone size: -; CDR3 length: 13; J gene: TRBJ2-5; V gene: TRBV4-1; D gene: -; CDR3 protein: CASSRRHLETQYF; CDR3 DNA: TGCGCCAGCAGCCGCCGACATCTTGAGACCCAGTACTTC
clone size: -; CDR3 length: 15; J gene: TRBJ2-1; V gene: TRBV28; D gene: TRBD2; CDR3 protein: CASSLVSGANNEQFF; CDR3 DNA: TGTGCCAGCAGTTTAGTGAGCGGGGCGAACAATGAGCAGTTCTTC
clone size: -; CDR3 length: 11; J gene: TRBJ2-5; V gene: TRBV7-6; D gene: -; CDR3 protein: CASSHLETQYF; CDR3 DNA: TGTGCCAGCAGCCACTTAGAGACCCAGTACTTC
clone size: few; CDR3 length: 16; J gene: TRBJ1-2; V gene: TRBV5-1; D gene: TRBD1; CDR3 protein: CASSSGVDRGRDGYTF; CDR3 DNA: TGCGCCAGCAGCTCGGGCGTTGACAGGGGGCGGGATGGCTACACCTTC
clone size: -; CDR3 length: 16; J gene: TRBJ2-4; V gene: TRBV5-6; D gene: TRBD1; CDR3 protein: CASSRPTGTLKNIQYF; CDR3 DNA: TGTGCCAGCAGCAGACCGACAGGGACGTTAAAAAACATTCAGTACTTC
clone size: -; CDR3 length: 16; J gene: TRBJ1-1; V gene: TRBV2; D gene: TRBD1; CDR3 protein: CASKLTGTGLNTEAFF; CDR3 DNA: TGTGCCAGCAAATTAACCGGGACAGGGTTGAACACTGAAGCTTTCTTT